The T cell receptor (beta chain) under discussion was sequenced for a study of PD-L1 blockade in urothelial cancer (dated by TCRdb to 2017 to 2019). Context from the whole study: Therapy was started around 2014 for all patients, and atezolizumab 1,200 mg was administered intravenously every 3 weeks. Blood samples were analyzed at 3 weeks after treatment start (second dose) and at 6 weeks after treatment start. The study, an exploratory multi-omic analysis, examined somatic, immune and clinical correlates of response to PD-L1 blockade with atezolizumab in urothelial cancer. In the same patients, whole exome sequencing and RNA sequencing of pretreatment tumors were performed in addition to TCR sequencing. Durable clinical benefit was defined as a progression-free survival longer than 6 months, and TCR features were additionally tested against progression-free survival and overall survival. Eight to ten patients achieved durable clinical benefit and around 19 did not. TCR sequencing covered pretreatment tumor samples and matched, serially collected peripheral blood taken before and after atezolizumab treatment. About nine tenths of the roughly 29 patients were identified as males with urothelial cancer of bladder origin, and a prior smoking history was reported by 18 of 29 patients. Around 29 patients had pretreatment blood TCR-seq, some 25 had at least one posttreatment blood collection, and some 25 had tumor TCR-seq. Patients had an ECOG performance status of 0 or 1 and had received between 0 and 3 prior chemotherapy regimens. Blood samples yielded a median of about 150,000 T cells and roughly 83,000 unique TCRs, with median clonality approximately 0.08. The full study reports these points: Improved progression-free and overall survival was found to be associated with pretreatment peripheral blood TCR clonality below the median. Because the sample size was small (n ≈ 30) and many of the analyses were exploratory, the results are meant to be hypothesis-generating. Among patients with durable benefit, tumor-associated TCR clones showed greater expansion in peripheral blood 3 weeks after treatment started (n ≈ 21, p = 0.022).

Comment on this clone: No antigen is known for it. Qualities for individual bases were not recorded, and no much larger clone is one base off.

Synthetic TCR analog templates were spiked into each PCR so that absolute template abundance could be estimated from read counts. TCRbeta CDR3 regions were amplified from genomic DNA with bias-controlled V and J gene primers using the immunoSEQ assay. Sequencing of rearranged TCRbeta segments was done at approximately 20X coverage. In the paper's pipeline: Clustering was used to correct sequencing errors, and CDR3s were annotated against IMGT so that V, D and J genes could be assigned. Downstream analyses used only productive TCRbeta rearrangements, leaving out any out-of-frame or stop-codon sequences. Clonality was computed as one minus Shannon entropy normalized by the log of the number of unique productive sequences. Fisher's exact test with Benjamini-Hochberg correction, using a cutoff of adjusted p below 0.01, was how clones that differed between time points or between blood and tumor were identified. Not all clones reach the TCRdb copy of this immuneACCESS table, which keeps in-frame sequences only. Checked studies attribute under half of the gap to unresolved V genes and leave the rest unexplained. That table supplies the V and J calls and clone size; D and trimming were determined from the DNA. Present in this sample are some 79,000 clones, about 80% of which were seen just once. The ten top clones hold 9.5% of the sample.

The cohort included about 29 patients with locally advanced or metastatic urothelial carcinoma who were treated at Memorial Sloan Kettering on a trial protocol. Peripheral blood mononuclear cells were collected pretreatment and during treatment, at between 1 and 8 total time points per patient. The Qiagen DNeasy Blood extraction kit was used to purify genomic DNA from total PBMCs and tumor samples. PBMCs were collected pretreatment and during treatment, and were isolated and stored as previously described. The source of this sequence is a man between 65 and 85 years old with urothelial cancer. The specimen comprised PBMCs, sampled around atezolizumab (anti-PD-L1) treatment.

The nucleotide sequence is given as TGTGCCAGCTCAGGGACCACAGGGACCGTTGGGGAGACCCAGTACTTC. Protein translation: CASSGTTGTVGETQYF. The chain was built from TRBV18 and TRBJ2-5, and the D gene may be TRBD1, 6 bases matching. The germline ends are 21 bases apart after V is trimmed by 5 bases and J by 5 bases. CDR1 and CDR2 were assigned from the germline V gene as KGHSH and LQKENI. Taken from cysteine to phenylalanine, the CDR3 has 16 residues. Left in the record is the CDR3 DNA by itself, 48 bases read in frame from the first base.